The rows below give T cell receptor beta chains drawn from one sample of a study of T cells in localized non-small cell lung cancer. Only in-frame clones appear in the TCRdb table, and some are missing; sequencing was by immunoSEQ multiplex PCR. The repertoire consists of roughly 2,200 clones, with about 18% occurring once and the leading ten covering 11%. Specimen: normal lung tissue next to the tumor, collected before any cancer treatment. These receptors originate from a man aged 40-75 years with stage I squamous cell lung carcinoma. Both conserved end residues are part of each CDR3. The D gene is left open where the match is weak. Rows may omit the clone size; those that give it use once, few, many or a size class.

J: TRBJ1-1; V: TRBV11-3; D: .; length: 20; size: medium-sized; DNA: TGTGCCAGCAGCTTAGGGACCCCAGCGCAGGCCCTTTCGGCCGACACTGAAGCTTTCTTT; CDR3: CASSLGTPAQALSADTEAFF
J: TRBJ2-1; V: TRBV11-3; D: TRBD2; length: 15; size: medium-sized; DNA: TGTGCCAGCAGCAAACTAGCGGGAGGAGGCAATGAGCAGTTCTTC; CDR3: CASSKLAGGGNEQFF
J: TRBJ2-2; V: TRBV28; D: .; length: 14; size: .; DNA: TGTGCCAGCAGTTTCTTTGGAGGGACCGGGGAGCTGTTTTTT; CDR3: CASSFFGGTGELFF
J: TRBJ2-3; V: TRBV28; D: TRBD2; length: 16; size: few; DNA: TGTGCCAGCAGTCCCGGGACTAGCGGGGAGACAGATACGCAGTATTTT; CDR3: CASSPGTSGETDTQYF
J: TRBJ2-7; V: TRBV11-3; D: TRBD2; length: 16; size: .; DNA: TGTGCCAGCAGCTTAGAGTCTAGCGGGGCCCCCTACGAGCAGTACTTC; CDR3: CASSLESSGAPYEQYF
J: TRBJ2-1; V: TRBV28; D: .; length: 14; size: .; DNA: TGTGCCAGCAGCTGGCAGGGAGGTAGCAATGAGCAGTTCTTC; CDR3: CASSWQGGSNEQFF
J: TRBJ2-3; V: TRBV5-1; D: .; length: 16; size: .; DNA: TGCGCCAGCAGCCCGGTGGAGGGAGCTTCCACAGATACGCAGTATTTT; CDR3: CASSPVEGASTDTQYF
J: TRBJ2-3; V: TRBV9; D: .; length: 13; size: .; DNA: TGTGCCAGCAGCGTAGGGGGCGCAGATACGCAGTATTTT; CDR3: CASSVGGADTQYF
J: TRBJ1-1; V: TRBV28; D: .; length: 15; size: .; DNA: TGTGCCAGCACGGATTCGGAGAGGGGAAACACTGAAGCTTTCTTT; CDR3: CASTDSERGNTEAFF
J: TRBJ2-1; V: TRBV18; D: TRBD2; length: 16; size: .; DNA: TGTGCCAGCAACCATGCTGGCGGGAGGACCTACAATGAGCAGTTCTTC; CDR3: CASNHAGGRTYNEQFF
J: TRBJ2-5; V: TRBV28; D: .; length: 15; size: .; DNA: TGTGCCAGCAGTCCGGGGACGGAGCTCTATGGGACCCAGTACTTC; CDR3: CASSPGTELYGTQYF
J: TRBJ2-2; V: TRBV11-1; D: .; length: 14; size: .; DNA: TGTGCCAGCAGCTCCGGATGGGGCACCGGGGAGCTGTTTTTT; CDR3: CASSSGWGTGELFF
J: TRBJ2-7; V: TRBV7-2; D: .; length: 13; size: few; DNA: TGTGCCAGCAGCCCAAGGGCCGGGGACGAGCAGTACTTC; CDR3: CASSPRAGDEQYF
J: TRBJ2-1; V: TRBV5-1; D: TRBD2; length: 16; size: few; DNA: TGCGCCAGCAGCGAGACTAGCTCGAGGGGCTACAATGAGCAGTTCTTC; CDR3: CASSETSSRGYNEQFF
J: TRBJ2-4; V: TRBV11-3; D: .; length: 15; size: .; DNA: TGTGCCAGCAGCTTGTTTCGGCTAGCCAAAAACATTCAGTACTTC; CDR3: CASSLFRLAKNIQYF
J: TRBJ2-2; V: TRBV19; D: .; length: 16; size: .; DNA: TGTGCCACTAGTTTTAGGGGCGGGTCGAACACCGGGGAGCTGTTTTTT; CDR3: CATSFRGGSNTGELFF
J: TRBJ2-5; V: TRBV18; D: .; length: 14; size: .; DNA: TGTGCCAGCTCACCCATGAAGGGAGTGGAGACCCAGTACTTC; CDR3: CASSPMKGVETQYF
J: TRBJ1-2; V: TRBV29-1; D: .; length: 17; size: once; DNA: TGCAGCGTGGAGGACATACCAGACCACGACTCTAACTATGGCTACACCTTC; CDR3: CSVEDIPDHDSNYGYTF
J: TRBJ2-5; V: TRBV29-1; D: .; length: 13; size: .; DNA: TGCAGCGTTGAAGGAAGAGGACGGGAGACCCAGTACTTC; CDR3: CSVEGRGRETQYF
J: TRBJ2-5; V: TRBV6-8; D: .; length: 13; size: medium-sized; DNA: TGTGCCAGCACCCGGGGAAGCGAAGAGACCCAGTACTTC; CDR3: CASTRGSEETQYF
J: TRBJ1-1; V: TRBV14; D: TRBD1; length: 16; size: once; DNA: TGTGCCAGCAGCCAAATCCACGTCCGGGACAGGGGGCAAGCTTTCTTT; CDR3: CASSQIHVRDRGQAFF
J: TRBJ2-2; V: TRBV11-3; D: .; length: 17; size: .; DNA: TGTGCCAGCACCTTGGAGAGTTGGAATCGGAACACCGGGGAGCTGTTTTTT; CDR3: CASTLESWNRNTGELFF
J: TRBJ2-1; V: TRBV11-3; D: .; length: 14; size: few; DNA: TGTGCCAGCAGCTTAGATGGTACGATCAATGAGCAGTTCTTC; CDR3: CASSLDGTINEQFF